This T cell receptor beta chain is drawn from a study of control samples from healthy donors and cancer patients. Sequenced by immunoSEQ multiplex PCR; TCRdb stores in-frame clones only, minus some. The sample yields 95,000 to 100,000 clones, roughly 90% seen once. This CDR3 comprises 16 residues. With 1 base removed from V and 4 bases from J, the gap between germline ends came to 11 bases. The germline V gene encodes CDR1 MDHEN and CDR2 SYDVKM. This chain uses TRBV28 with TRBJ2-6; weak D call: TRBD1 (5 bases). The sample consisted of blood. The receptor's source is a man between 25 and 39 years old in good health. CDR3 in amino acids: CASSLSRVTGANVLTF. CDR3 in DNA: TGTGCCAGCAGTTTATCCAGGGTAACCGGGGCCAACGTCCTGACTTTC.